Below, 23 T cell receptor beta chains from the same sample are listed, as sequenced in a study of cytomegalovirus exposure and HLA in healthy donors. The PCR contained 60 Vbeta and 13 Jbeta primers. Profiling relied on immunoSEQ multiplex PCR, and the TCRdb table lists in-frame clones only, not all of them. The sample holds about 210,000 clones, around 86% seen once. The sequencing input was PBMCs. These receptors were taken from a woman aged 50 to 60 in good health and CMV-seropositive.

This sequence joins TRBV6-1 and TRBJ1-1, with D unresolved. Germline V lookup: CDR1 MNHNS, CDR2 SASEGT. CDR3 length: 14 amino acids. Trimming took 2 bases from V and 2 from J, leaving 9 bases between them. CDR3 residues: CASSEPGRNTEAFF. The CDR3 DNA sequence: TGTGCCAGCAGTGAACCAGGCCGTAACACTGAAGCTTTCTTT.

CDR3 bases: TGTGCCAGCAGCCCGGACAGAAACACCATATATTTT. It specifies CASSPDRNTIYF. The chain employs TRBV7-9 and TRBJ1-3; TRBD1 might be the D (5 bases). Germline values: CDR1 SEHNR, CDR2 FQNEAQ (reference sequence). The CDR3 contains 12 residues. Trimming pared 5 bases from V and 5 bases from J, leaving 7 bases between.

The chain joins TRBV18 to TRBJ2-7; 7 nucleotides match TRBD1. The CDR3 spans 15 residues. Per germline, CDR1 KGHSH and CDR2 LQKENI. V was pared by 0 bases and J by 4 bases, with 6 bases of the junction left unmatched. The CDR3 coding sequence is TGTGCCAGCTCACCACCCTCGGGACAGAGTTACGAGCAGTACTTC. It translates to CASSPPSGQSYEQYF.

This chain joins TRBV9 and TRBJ2-5; 7 bases line up with TRBD1. The J call may be wrong; the DNA end is better matched by TRBJ2-7. The germline gives CDR1 SGDLS, CDR2 YYNGEE. There are 14 residues in the CDR3. CDR3 DNA sequence: TGTGCCAGCAGCCCTAAGGACAGGACCTACGAGCAGTACTTC. Protein sequence: CASSPKDRTYEQYF.

The chain links TRBV27 to TRBJ1-2; a weak D match, TRBD1 (6 bases). Germline CDR1 is MNHEY and CDR2 is SMNVEV (reference sequence). The V end was cut by 6 bases, the J end by 6 bases, with 11 bases between. The CDR3 is made up of 12 amino acids. As DNA, the CDR3 is TGTGCCAGCAGGGGGGGGGCACATGGCTACACCTTC. As protein: CASRGGAHGYTF.

A few counts support this clone. DNA for the CDR3: TGTGCCAGCAGCCTCGAGCGGGGGCCCTACAATGAGCAGTTCTTC. Protein sequence: CASSLERGPYNEQFF. This chain connects TRBV7-2 to TRBJ2-1; 8 bases align to TRBD2. CDR1 is SGHTA and CDR2 is FQGNSA in the germline V gene. There are 15 residues in the CDR3. V shed 5 bases and J 2 bases; nucleotides not matched to a gene: 5. Full variable domain (remainder filled in from reference TRBV7-2 and TRBJ2-1): GAGVSQSPSNKVTEKGKDVELRCDPISGHTALYWYRQSLGQGLEFLIYFQGNSAPDKSGLPSDRFSAERTGGSVSTLTIQRTQQEDSAVYLCASSLERGPYNEQFFGPGTRLTVL.

This clone appeared once. The gene calls are TRBV7-3 and TRBJ2-3; D remains ambiguous. Germline V gene sequence: CDR1 SGHTA, CDR2 FQGTGA. CDR3 length: 14 residues. Trimming took off 2 bases at V and 2 bases at J, with 8 bases between the two ends. In DNA form, the CDR3 reads TGTGCCAGCAGCTTAGGTGGAGTCACAGATACGCAGTATTTT. Amino acid sequence: CASSLGGVTDTQYF. Full variable domain (outside the CDR3, taken from reference TRBV7-3 and TRBJ2-3): GAGVSQTPSNKVTEKGKYVELRCDPISGHTALYWYRQSLGQGPEFLIYFQGTGAADDSGLPNDRFFAVRPEGSVSTLKIQRTERGDSAVYLCASSLGGVTDTQYFGPGTRLTVL.

The chain carries TRBV11-2 and TRBJ2-5; 11 nucleotides align to TRBD2. This CDR3 has 15 residues. CDR1 and CDR2 (germline): SGHAT, FQNNGV. The V and J ends lost 9 bases and 4 bases, in that order; junction bases with no gene match: 10. CDR3 protein: CASREGLAGGETQYF. In DNA, the CDR3 is TGTGCCAGTAGAGAAGGCCTAGCGGGGGGAGAGACCCAGTACTTC. Supplemented by reference TRBV11-2 and TRBJ2-5, the full variable domain reads EAGVAQSPRYKIIEKRQSVAFWCNPISGHATLYWYQQILGQGPKLLIQFQNNGVVDDSQLPKDRFSAERLKGVDSTLKIQPAKLEDSAVYLCASREGLAGGETQYFGPGTRLLVL.

This clone appeared a single time. This chain joins TRBV19 and TRBJ1-6, with D perhaps TRBD1 (5 bases). The germline V gene has CDR1 LNHDA and CDR2 SQIVND (reference sequence). Trimming left V 4 bases short and J 10 bases short, with 17 bases between. The CDR3 consists of 15 residues. CDR3 protein: CASSKGVLGPSPLHF. Here the CDR3 DNA reads TGTGCCAGTAGTAAAGGGGTCCTCGGTCCCTCACCCCTCCACTTT.

In regard to this clone: Other DNA sequences within the sample encode an identical CDR3. The chain is built from TRBV18 and TRBJ2-3; 10 nucleotides line up with TRBD1. Trimming removed 5 bases from V and 5 bases from J; junction bases left unmatched: 10. CDR1 is KGHSH and CDR2 is LQKENI in the germline V gene. The length of the CDR3 is 16 residues. The DNA of the CDR3 is TGTGCCAGCTCATCAATCTCCGGGACAGGGGAAGATACGCAGTATTTT. It specifies CASSSISGTGEDTQYF.

V gene TRBV5-5 combines with J gene TRBJ2-1, with TRBD2 matching over 8 bases. The trim removed 2 bases at V and 8 bases at J, leaving 6 bases unmatched. Per the germline V gene, CDR1 is SGHKS and CDR2 is YYEKEE (reference sequence). The CDR3 spans 14 residues. The CDR3 region has the DNA TGTGCCAGCAGCTTCGGGGGGGGAGGCTATGAGCAGTTCTTC. Translation gives CASSFGGGGYEQFF.

V and J are TRBV13 and TRBJ2-5; 10 nucleotides match TRBD1. Germline lookup yields CDR1 PRHDT and CDR2 FYEKMQ (reference sequence). V lost 1 base to trimming and J lost 10 bases; unmatched junction nucleotides: 9. The CDR3 has 15 amino acids. CDR3 nucleotide sequence: TGTGCCAGCAGCTTAGTGGGGACAGGGGCCGCGATCCAGTACTTC. It encodes CASSLVGTGAAIQYF.

This clone was seen only a few times. The V gene is TRBV5-6, the J gene TRBJ1-4, with TRBD1 identical over 9 bases. The germline V gene has CDR1 SGHDT and CDR2 YYEEEE. Trimming at V came to 3 bases and at J to 8 bases, leaving 14 bases not matched to a gene. The CDR3 has 17 residues. CDR3 residues: CASSSAFAGQGNEKLFF. Here the CDR3 DNA reads TGTGCCAGCAGCTCTGCCTTCGCGGGACAGGGTAACGAAAAACTGTTTTTT.

The chain recombines TRBV6-5 with TRBJ1-1; 10 bases map to TRBD1. V trimming: 3 bases; J trimming: 11 bases; junction bases outside the gene matches: 15. This CDR3 spans 16 amino acids. Germline loops: CDR1 MNHEY, CDR2 SVGAGI. CDR3 in DNA: TGTGCCAGCAGTTATGCTACGACAGGGGGCATTTTGGTGGCTTTCTTT. This translates into CASSYATTGGILVAFF.

The J gene is TRBJ2-1, the V gene TRBV5-1; maybe TRBD1 (6 bases). V shed 4 bases and J shed 3 bases, with 11 bases lying between them. Germline V gene data show CDR1 as SGHRS and CDR2 as YFSETQ. This CDR3 spans 14 amino acids. The CDR3 sequence is CASSPAQGYNEQFF. CDR3 DNA sequence: TGCGCCAGCAGCCCAGCACAGGGCTACAATGAGCAGTTCTTC.

The J gene is TRBJ1-2, the V gene TRBV6-6, with D possibly matching TRBD1 (6 bases). V lost 6 bases, J lost 2 bases, and 19 bases lay in between. The CDR3 totals 16 residues. CDR1 MNHNY and CDR2 SVGAGI come from the germline V gene (reference sequence). This CDR3 reads CASRLGGRGGNYGYTF. The CDR3 DNA sequence: TGTGCCAGCAGGCTTGGGGGGCGGGGAGGGAACTATGGCTACACCTTC.

The chain employs TRBV5-3 and TRBJ2-2; weak D call: TRBD1 (5 bases). Being an ORF, TRBV5-3 has a function that is uncertain. The CDR3 is 16 residues long. The V gene lost 7 bases and the J gene lost 4 bases, with 20 bases spanning the gap. CDR3 nucleotide sequence: TGTGCCAGAGCCCCTGAGGCAGGGTCTCCCACCGGGGAGCTGTTTTTT. It codes for CARAPEAGSPTGELFF.

J is TRBJ1-1 and V is TRBV18; D remains ambiguous. The V gene's germline CDR1 is KGHSH and CDR2 LQKENI. V dropped 3 bases and J dropped 0 bases, with 11 bases sitting between them. CDR3 length: 15 amino acids. The CDR3 loop is CASSPPRLLNTEAFF. The CDR3 DNA is TGTGCCAGCTCACCCCCCAGACTGTTGAACACTGAAGCTTTCTTT.

This chain connects TRBV6-4 to TRBJ2-7; 8 nucleotides line up with TRBD2. Germline CDR1 MRHNA, CDR2 SNTAGT. With 5 bases clipped from V and 2 bases from J, the junction kept 8 bases outside the gene matches. The CDR3 totals 15 residues. CDR3 DNA: TGTGCCAGCAGTCTAGGGATCGGGGGGGCCTACGAGCAGTACTTC. As protein: CASSLGIGGAYEQYF.

The table lists this clone with a count of one. This chain uses TRBV2 with TRBJ2-3; 7 positions match TRBD1. V shed 7 bases, J shed 1 base, and the junction held 5 bases outside the gene matches. The length of the CDR3 is 14 residues. Germline V gives CDR1 SNHLY, CDR2 FYNNEI. DNA of the CDR3: TGTGCCAGCACCCCCGGACAGGGCACAGATACGCAGTATTTT. Residues: CASTPGQGTDTQYF.

The chain recombines TRBV5-8 with TRBJ2-7; TRBD1 matches at 7 bases. Losses at the gene ends were 4 bases for V and 2 bases for J; bases not matched to a gene: 3. CDR1 is SGHTS, CDR2 YDEGEE, per germline. This CDR3 region has 13 residues. CDR3 sequence (DNA): TGTGCCAGCAGCACAGGGGTGACCTACGAGCAGTACTTC. Amino acids: CASSTGVTYEQYF.

Only one count was recorded for this clone. The J gene is TRBJ2-2, the V gene TRBV28; TRBD2 is a possible D gene (6 bases). V shed 9 bases and J shed 0 bases, with 14 bases lying between them. In germline, CDR1 is MDHEN, CDR2 SYDVKM. This CDR3 is 15 amino acids long. CDR3 DNA sequence: TGTGCCAGTTCGGCGGGGACCGCGAACACCGGGGAGCTGTTTTTT. Translating gives CASSAGTANTGELFF.

The genes are TRBV6-5 and TRBJ2-1, with TRBD1 identical over 9 bases. Germline V gene data show CDR1 as MNHEY and CDR2 as SVGAGI. V was pared by 4 bases and J by 3 bases, with 4 bases of the junction left unmatched. This CDR3 is built from 15 residues. The CDR3 sequence: CASSLQGARYNEQFF. CDR3 sequence (DNA): TGTGCCAGCAGTTTACAGGGGGCGCGCTACAATGAGCAGTTCTTC.